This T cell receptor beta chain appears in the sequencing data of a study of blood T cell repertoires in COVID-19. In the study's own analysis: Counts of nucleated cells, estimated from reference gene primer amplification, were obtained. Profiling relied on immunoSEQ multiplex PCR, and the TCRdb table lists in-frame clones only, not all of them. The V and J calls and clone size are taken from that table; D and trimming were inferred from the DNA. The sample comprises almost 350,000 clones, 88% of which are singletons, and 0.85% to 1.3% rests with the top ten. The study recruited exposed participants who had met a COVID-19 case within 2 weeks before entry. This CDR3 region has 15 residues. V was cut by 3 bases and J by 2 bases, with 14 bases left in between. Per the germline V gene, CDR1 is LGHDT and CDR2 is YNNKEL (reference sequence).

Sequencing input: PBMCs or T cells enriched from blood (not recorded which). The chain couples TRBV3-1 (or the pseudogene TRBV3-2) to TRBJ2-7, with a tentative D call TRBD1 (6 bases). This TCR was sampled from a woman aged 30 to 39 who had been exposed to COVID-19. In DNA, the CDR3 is TGTGCCAGCAGCCAGAGTAGTGGGGGCCCCTACGAGCAGTACTTC. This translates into CASSQSSGGPYEQYF.